This entry concerns a single T cell receptor (beta chain). Its antigen is still unknown. Carried by the TCR beta cDNA libraries were unique molecular identifiers. TCRdb reprocessed the PCR reads with MiXCR, giving one entry per CDR3 protein. The table includes fewer than 850,000 distinct CDR3 sequences, 30% detected once. This sample was taken from a study of post-analysis software for immune sequencing data. Study results and caveats: TRBV segments more frequent in patients than in controls numbered several and included TRBV5-6, TRBV5-1 and TRBV20-1.

J gave up 6 bases and V 6 bases, and 5 bases lay outside the gene matches. CDR1 and CDR2 (germline): SQVTM, ANQGSEA. The CDR3 length is 12 residues. The origin of this receptor is a girl between 5 and 17 years old with multiple sclerosis. Sample: blood. This chain connects TRBV29-1 to TRBJ1-2, with 9 bases identical to TRBD1. The CDR3 sequence is CSVPGQGDGYTF. The CDR3 region has the DNA TGCAGCGTCCCGGGACAGGGAGATGGCTACACCTTC.